The clone carrying this T cell receptor beta chain came up many times. The data derive from a study of early T cells in non-severe SARS-CoV-2 infection. TCRdb analysed the 5' RACE reads with MiXCR anew, one entry per CDR3 protein. The sample contains tens of thousands of distinct CDR3 sequences, over 7.5% of which appear only once. The receptor's source is an adult who was a healthcare worker with PCR-confirmed SARS-CoV-2 infection or an uninfected control (not recorded which). Sequenced input: whole blood.

The CDR3 loop reads CASSEELAGVSNEQFF. CDR3 coding DNA: TGTGCCAGCAGTGAAGAACTAGCGGGAGTCTCCAATGAGCAGTTCTTC. The chain combines TRBV6-1 with TRBJ2-1, with TRBD2 identical over 11 bases. CDR1 is MNHNS and CDR2 is SASEGT in the germline V gene. The CDR3 loop spans 16 amino acids. The trim removed 1 base at V and 6 bases at J, leaving 5 bases unmatched.